The 25 T cell receptor beta chains listed next were all sequenced from one sample in a study of cytomegalovirus exposure and HLA in healthy donors. PCR used 60 Vbeta primers and 13 Jbeta primers. The repertoire was sequenced with immunoSEQ multiplex PCR; TCRdb's copy has only in-frame clones and lacks some. In the table there are around 140,000 clones, about three quarters of which are singletons. Material: PBMCs. These receptors were collected from a man between 40 and 49 years old in good health and CMV-seronegative.

V usage is TRBV11-3 and J usage is TRBJ1-3; D gene unclear. Trimming removed 1 base at V and 3 bases at J, with 25 bases between. There are 20 residues in the CDR3. Per germline, CDR1 SGHNT and CDR2 YENEEA. This chain's CDR3 is CASSLGQERPISLLGNTIYF. DNA of the CDR3: TGTGCCAGCAGCTTAGGTCAGGAGCGGCCGATTTCCCTACTTGGAAACACCATATATTTT.

The chain is built from TRBV7-3 and TRBJ2-1, with TRBD2 identical over 8 bases. Germline trimming cut 7 bases from V and 4 bases from J; bases unmatched to any gene: 15. The CDR3 consists of 17 residues. The germline V gene has CDR1 SGHTA and CDR2 FQGTGA. The CDR3 loop is CASTIPEAGASYNEQFF. The CDR3 DNA follows: TGTGCCAGCACCATTCCCGAAGCGGGAGCTAGTTACAATGAGCAGTTCTTC. The full variable domain, completed using reference TRBV7-3 and TRBJ2-1, is GAGVSQTPSNKVTEKGKYVELRCDPISGHTALYWYRQSLGQGPEFLIYFQGTGAADDSGLPNDRFFAVRPEGSVSTLKIQRTERGDSAVYLCASTIPEAGASYNEQFFGPGTRLTVL.

In this sample, this clone turned up a few times. This chain links TRBV6-5 with TRBJ2-1, with a tentative D call TRBD2 (5 bases). Trimming left V 6 bases short and J 8 bases short, with 8 bases between. Germline loops: CDR1 MNHEY, CDR2 SVGAGI. The CDR3 runs 11 residues. This CDR3 reads CASSTRDEQFF. Here the CDR3 DNA reads TGTGCCAGCAGCACGAGGGATGAGCAGTTCTTC.

The chain recombines TRBV4-3 with TRBJ2-7; a possible D gene is TRBD2 (5 bases). This CDR3 contains 16 residues. V dropped 0 bases and J dropped 3 bases, with 15 bases sitting between them. Germline V gene data show CDR1 as LGHNA and CDR2 as YSLEER. Here the CDR3 reads CASSQDFQEDLYEQYF. The CDR3 nucleotides are TGCGCCAGCAGCCAAGATTTCCAGGAGGATCTCTACGAGCAGTACTTC.

The V call is TRBV6-1, the J call TRBJ1-5; 8 bases line up with TRBD1. Losses at the gene ends were 2 bases for V and 8 bases for J; bases not matched to a gene: 14. The CDR3 runs 17 residues. From germline, CDR1 is MNHNS and CDR2 SASEGT. CDR3 loop: CASSESHFGQGEKPQHF. In DNA form, the CDR3 reads TGTGCCAGCAGTGAAAGCCACTTTGGACAGGGTGAAAAGCCCCAGCATTTT.

This chain links TRBV5-1 with TRBJ2-3; 11 positions match TRBD1. V trimming: 7 bases; J trimming: 0 bases; junction bases outside the gene matches: 1. Per germline, CDR1 SGHRS and CDR2 YFSETQ. This CDR3 comprises 14 residues. Written as DNA, the CDR3 is TGCGCCAGCGGGGACAGGGGGAGCACAGATACGCAGTATTTT. It codes for CASGDRGSTDTQYF.

The rearrangement joins TRBV19 to TRBJ2-1, with 12 bases identical to TRBD2. The CDR3 has 15 residues. The junction had 1 base not matched to a gene; V was cut back by 7 bases and J by 0 bases. The germline CDR1 and CDR2 sequences are LNHDA and SQIVND (reference sequence). Here the CDR3 reads CASMTSGSSYNEQFF. As DNA, the CDR3 is TGTGCCAGTATGACTAGCGGGAGCTCCTACAATGAGCAGTTCTTC.

The chain couples TRBV27 to TRBJ2-3; D unclear. CDR3 length: 16 amino acids. Looked up from germline, CDR1 is MNHEY and CDR2 is SMNVEV (reference sequence). V was shortened by 1 base and J by 1 base, with 12 bases between the two germline ends. The CDR3 loop is CASSLLRGYGTDTQYF. The DNA of the CDR3 is TGTGCCAGCAGTTTATTGAGAGGTTACGGCACAGATACGCAGTATTTT.

V gene TRBV28 combines with J gene TRBJ1-4; possible D gene TRBD1, 5 bases. The CDR3 loop spans 14 amino acids. The V gene's germline CDR1 is MDHEN and CDR2 SYDVKM. V lost 4 bases and J lost 5, with 11 bases in between. The CDR3 spells CASSSPGGNEKLFF. CDR3 DNA sequence: TGTGCCAGCAGTTCCCCCGGGGGAAATGAAAAACTGTTTTTT. The complete variable domain, with remaining parts taken from reference TRBV28 and TRBJ1-4, reads DVKVTQSSRYLVKRTGEKVFLECVQDMDHENMFWYRQDPGLGLRLIYFSYDVKMKEKGDIPEGYSVSREKKERFSLILESASTNQTSMYLCASSSPGGNEKLFFGSGTQLSVL.

The V and J genes are TRBV30 and TRBJ2-3; TRBD2 matches at 13 bases. Germline V gene lookup returns CDR1 GTSNPN and CDR2 SVGIG (reference sequence). V shed 8 bases, J shed 4 bases, and the junction held 6 bases outside the gene matches. The CDR3 has 14 amino acids. CDR3 sequence reads: CARALAGGSDTQYF. The DNA for the CDR3 is TGTGCCCGCGCACTAGCGGGAGGGTCAGATACGCAGTATTTT. Complete variable domain (other parts from reference TRBV30 and TRBJ2-3): SQTIHQWPATLVQPVGSPLSLECTVEGTSNPNLYWYRQAAGRGLQLLFYSVGIGQISSEVPQNLSASRPQDRQFILSSKKLLLSDSGFYLCARALAGGSDTQYFGPGTRLTVL.

This sequence joins TRBV21-1 and TRBJ1-5; TRBD1 is the table's D call, not checked against the DNA. TRBV21-1 is designated a pseudogene. This CDR3 is built from 14 residues. CDR3 in amino acids: CASRTGRRNQPQHF. The DNA of the CDR3 is TGTGCCAGCAGAACAGGGCGGAGAAATCAGCCCCAGCATTTT.

The V and J genes are TRBV18 and TRBJ1-2, with D unclear. CDR3 length: 15 residues. V lost 4 bases and J lost 4, with 16 bases in between. Germline loops: CDR1 KGHSH, CDR2 LQKENI. The CDR3 region is CASSRVGDGPYGYTF. In DNA form, the CDR3 reads TGTGCCAGCTCACGTGTCGGGGATGGACCCTATGGCTACACCTTC. The full variable domain, its missing parts supplied by reference TRBV18 and TRBJ1-2, is NAGVMQNPRHLVRRRGQEARLRCSPMKGHSHVYWYRQLPEEGLKFMVYLQKENIIDESGMPKERFSAEFPKEGPSILRIQQVVRGDSAAYFCASSRVGDGPYGYTFGSGTRLTVV.

V gene TRBV28 combines with J gene TRBJ1-1, with 8 bases that match TRBD1. Germline V gene sequence: CDR1 MDHEN, CDR2 SYDVKM. The trim removed 8 bases at V and 9 bases at J, leaving 26 bases unmatched. CDR3 length: 18 amino acids. CDR3 amino acids: CASQSPPGQGNRLGKAFF. The CDR3, as DNA: TGTGCCAGCCAATCTCCCCCAGGACAGGGTAACCGCTTAGGAAAAGCTTTCTTT.

This chain joins TRBV6-1 and TRBJ1-1; maybe TRBD1 (5 bases). CDR3 length: 12 residues. V lost 8 bases to trimming and J lost 6 bases, with 13 bases between them. Germline-derived CDR1 and CDR2 are MNHNS and SASEGT. CDR3 bases: TGTGCCAGCTCCCCCAGGGCTCCTGAAGCTTTCTTT. Translating it yields CASSPRAPEAFF.

In this sample, this clone turned up once. The rearrangement uses TRBV6-1 and TRBJ1-1; possibly TRBD1 for D (5 bases). Trimming removed 3 bases from V and 7 bases from J, with 24 bases in between. Germline loops: CDR1 MNHNS, CDR2 SASEGT. This CDR3 has 17 amino acids. This chain's CDR3 is CASSDQGAMGLVIEAFF. The CDR3 DNA is TGTGCCAGCAGTGATCAAGGGGCGATGGGCCTCGTGATTGAAGCTTTCTTT.

The chain employs TRBV6-5 and TRBJ2-5, with TRBD2 matching over 8 bases. Per the germline V gene, CDR1 is MNHEY and CDR2 is SVGAGI. Losses at the gene ends were 2 bases for V and 6 bases for J; bases not matched to a gene: 8. This CDR3 comprises 15 residues. CDR3 protein: CASSYEAGARKTQYF. The CDR3 region has the DNA TGTGCCAGCAGTTACGAAGCGGGGGCTCGGAAGACCCAGTACTTC.

This clone was seen only once. This sequence joins TRBV29-1 and TRBJ2-3; 8 nucleotides line up with TRBD2. The CDR3 extends over 16 amino acids. Germline CDR1 is SQVTM and CDR2 is ANQGSEA. Germline trimming cut 6 bases from V and 2 bases from J; bases unmatched to any gene: 13. The CDR3 nucleotides read TGCAGCGTCGCGATCGCTACTAGCGGTCCCACAGATACGCAGTATTTT. Translating gives CSVAIATSGPTDTQYF.

This clone was picked up a small number of times. The chain links TRBV30 to TRBJ2-2; 8 nucleotides align to TRBD1. Germline V lookup: CDR1 GTSNPN, CDR2 SVGIG (reference sequence). This CDR3 has 15 amino acids. The trim removed 4 bases at V and 2 bases at J, leaving 6 bases unmatched. The CDR3 DNA reads as TGTGCCTGGATGGGCAGGGGGCGAAACACCGGGGAGCTGTTTTTT. This sequence encodes CAWMGRGRNTGELFF.

The J gene is TRBJ1-6, the V gene TRBV2; 9 nucleotides align to TRBD1. The ends lost 1 base at V and 4 bases at J; junction bases unmatched: 11. From germline, CDR1 is SNHLY and CDR2 FYNNEI. The CDR3 totals 19 residues. CDR3 sequence: CASSEEGQGSELYNSPLHF. The DNA for the CDR3 is TGTGCCAGCAGTGAAGAGGGACAGGGAAGCGAATTGTATAATTCACCCCTCCACTTT. The full variable domain, its missing parts supplied by reference TRBV2 and TRBJ1-6, is EPEVTQTPSHQVTQMGQEVILRCVPISNHLYFYWYRQILGQKVEFLVSFYNNEISEKSEIFDDQFSVERPDGSNFTLKIRSTKLEDSAMYFCASSEEGQGSELYNSPLHFGNGTRLTVT.

J is TRBJ2-3 and V is TRBV5-1; D is uncertain. Trimming stripped 1 base from V and 0 bases from J, with 3 bases between. The CDR3 sequence is 13 residues long. Germline V gene sequence: CDR1 SGHRS, CDR2 YFSETQ. Here the CDR3 DNA reads TGCGCCAGCAGCTTGTCTAGCACAGATACGCAGTATTTT. It encodes CASSLSSTDTQYF.

This chain uses TRBV4-1 with TRBJ2-2; 12 nucleotides match TRBD2. Germline CDR1 is MGHRA and CDR2 is YSYEKL. The CDR3 spans 20 residues. V dropped 4 bases and J dropped 4; count of bases not matched to a gene: 16. The CDR3 sequence is CASSPTSGGTLSGFTGELFF. CDR3 DNA sequence: TGCGCCAGCAGCCCCACTAGCGGGGGGACCCTTAGCGGATTCACCGGGGAGCTGTTTTTT.

This sequence joins TRBV7-3 and TRBJ2-2; maybe TRBD2 (6 bases). V was pared by 1 base and J by 0 bases, with 9 bases between. The length of the CDR3 is 16 residues. Germline lookup yields CDR1 SGHTA and CDR2 FQGTGA. The chain's CDR3 is CASSLNGGANTGELFF. For the CDR3, the DNA is TGTGCCAGCAGCTTAAACGGCGGGGCGAACACCGGGGAGCTGTTTTTT.

The chain uses TRBV29-1 and TRBJ2-5, with D possibly being TRBD1 (6 bases). Trimming shortened V by 1 base and J by 3 bases, and 15 bases separated the two germline ends. Per the germline V gene, CDR1 is SQVTM and CDR2 is ANQGSEA. The CDR3 sequence is 15 residues long. The CDR3: CSVEVRDKYKETQYF. CDR3 DNA: TGCAGCGTTGAAGTAAGGGACAAATACAAAGAGACCCAGTACTTC. The entire variable domain, with the rest obtained from reference TRBV29-1 and TRBJ2-5, is as follows: SAVISQKPSRDICQRGTSLTIQCQVDSQVTMMFWYRQQPGQSLTLIATANQGSEATYESGFVIDKFPISRPNLTFSTLTVSNMSPEDSSIYLCSVEVRDKYKETQYFGPGTRLLVL.

The CDR3 sequence: CASSQKRDTEAFF. The CDR3, as DNA: TGCGCCAGCAGCCAAAAGAGGGATACTGAAGCTTTCTTT. The V and J genes are TRBV4-1 and TRBJ1-1, with D unresolved. Trimming stripped 2 bases from V and 5 bases from J, with 9 bases between. The CDR3 is 13 amino acids. Germline V CDR1 and CDR2: MGHRA, YSYEKL.

The chain links TRBV11-2 to TRBJ1-2; 7 bases agree with TRBD1. CDR1 and CDR2 from the germline V gene are SGHAT and FQNNGV. CDR3 length equals 15 residues. The ends lost 0 bases at V and 7 bases at J; junction bases unmatched: 8. CDR3 protein: CASSLDLVAGGGYTF. The CDR3 DNA reads TGTGCCAGCAGCTTAGATCTGGTGGCAGGGGGTGGCTACACCTTC.